The entry below describes one T cell receptor beta chain. The table came from immunoSEQ multiplex PCR; TCRdb's copy has only in-frame clones and leaves some out. The sample has about 120,000 clones, about 80% seen once. Germline-derived CDR1 and CDR2 are SQVTM and ANQGSEA. The CDR3 covers 11 residues. V shed 4 bases and J shed 2 bases, with 5 bases lying between them. The data originate from a study of blood T cell repertoires in COVID-19. Study-wide background: Specimens from acute and convalescent COVID-19 originated in the United States, Italy and Spain. The cDNA or gDNA used as material had been derived from T cells, B-cell-depleted T cells, or PBMCs.

This TCR derives from a man aged 55 to 69 with active or convalescent COVID-19. The source material was peripheral blood. The genes are TRBV29-1 and TRBJ1-1; D gene uncertain. CDR3 DNA: TGCAGCGTTGCCAGAAACACTGAAGCTTTCTTT. Encoded protein: CSVARNTEAFF.